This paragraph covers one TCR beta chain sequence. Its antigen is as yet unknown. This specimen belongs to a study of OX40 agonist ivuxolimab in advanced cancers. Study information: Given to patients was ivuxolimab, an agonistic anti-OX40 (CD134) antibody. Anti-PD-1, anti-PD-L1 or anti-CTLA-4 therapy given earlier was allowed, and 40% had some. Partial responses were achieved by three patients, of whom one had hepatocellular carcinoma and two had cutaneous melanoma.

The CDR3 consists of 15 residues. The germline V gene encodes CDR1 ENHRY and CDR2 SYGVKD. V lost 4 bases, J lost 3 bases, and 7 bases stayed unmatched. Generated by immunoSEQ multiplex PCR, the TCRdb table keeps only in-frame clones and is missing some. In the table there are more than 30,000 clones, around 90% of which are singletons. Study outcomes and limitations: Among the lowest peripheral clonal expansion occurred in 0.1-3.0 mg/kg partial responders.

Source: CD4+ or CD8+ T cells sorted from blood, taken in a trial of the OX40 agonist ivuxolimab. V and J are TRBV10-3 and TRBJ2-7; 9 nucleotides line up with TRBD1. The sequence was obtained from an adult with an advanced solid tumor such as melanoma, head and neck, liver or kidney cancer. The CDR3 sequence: CAISVTGTGSYEQYF. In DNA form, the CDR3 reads TGTGCCATCAGTGTGACCGGGACAGGGAGCTACGAGCAGTACTTC.